Here is one T cell receptor (beta chain) with its context. Antigen: not known. These data come from a study of T cell responses to AZD1222 COVID-19 vaccine. On the study more broadly: Pooled in the analysis were second doses at about 4 or about 12 weeks.

TCRdb keeps only in-frame clones here, not all; method: immunoSEQ multiplex PCR. The sample has more than 95,000 clones; 85% to 95% are singletons. This CDR3 is built from 13 residues. Germline values: CDR1 SEHNR, CDR2 FQNEAQ (reference sequence). Trimming cost V 1 base and J 5 bases, with 8 bases left between them. Findings and limits, study-wide: Clonal diversity may have been underestimated, and the donors were mostly white British, with more females than males. Nearly half of unique spike-specific TCRs reportedly avoided B.1.351 and B.1.1.7 mutated regions.

The sequence came from an adult in good health. Source: peripheral blood, taken on day 0 of AZD1222 vaccination. The chain employs TRBV7-9 and TRBJ1-1; D is ambiguous. CDR3 in DNA: TGTGCCAGCAGCTTAGGATCTGGGACTGAAGCTTTCTTT. This translates into CASSLGSGTEAFF. Full variable domain (remainder filled in from reference TRBV7-9 and TRBJ1-1): DTGVSQNPRHKITKRGQNVTFRCDPISEHNRLYWYRQTLGQGPEFLTYFQNEAQLEKSRLLSDRFSAERPKGSFSTLEIQRTEQGDSAMYLCASSLGSGTEAFFGQGTRLTVV.